This T cell receptor beta chain was retrieved from a study of a mutant IDH1 vaccine in newly diagnosed glioma (dated by TCRdb to the early 2020s). Turning to the overall study: Patients received eight vaccinations in weeks 1, 3, 5, 7, 11, 15, 19 and 23, corresponding to visits V03 through V10. Vaccination started 4-6 weeks after radiotherapy alone, or was given together with temozolomide cycles in the groups whose treatment included chemotherapy. Of the roughly 30 treated patients, approximately 60% were male and roughly 40% were female, and a mean age of around 40 years was recorded. Before enrollment, most patients had been given radiochemotherapy with temozolomide as standard therapy, while the rest had received either radiotherapy alone or temozolomide alone. Peripheral blood was drawn at six visits: V03 (baseline), V05, V07, V10, V12 and V13. Longitudinal TCRB deep sequencing was performed for about two dozen treated patients wherever samples were available for exploratory analyses. General findings and caveats noted by the study authors: Pseudoprogression appeared unrelated to alterations in the top peripheral T cell clonotypes detected by TCRB sequencing. It was noted by the authors that analyses of patient blood samples could not be reproduced owing to sample limitations. Selection of PBMC samples for TCRB deep sequencing was based on availability. Vaccine-induced immune responses across multiple MHC alleles were detected in 80% to 95% of patients.

Libraries were prepared through the immunoSEQ multiplex PCR assay. Rearranged TCR beta chain sequences were amplified with the hsTCRB Kit following the manufacturer's protocol. TCRB libraries were sequenced on an Illumina MiSeq. The study's own analysis went as follows. Demultiplexing, trimming and gene mapping were performed with the kit vendor's proprietary platform. TCRdb retrieved this table from immuneACCESS and kept in-frame rearrangements only. Not all clones are present; in checked studies, unresolved V genes account for under half, and no reason is known for the remainder. The V and J calls and clone size were taken over from that table, and D and trimming were inferred from the DNA. The sample yields 75,000 to 80,000 clones; more than 80% were counted once. The ten largest make up 0.6% to 0.95% of the sample. A remark on this clone: The target of this receptor is not known. Base qualities were left out, and no much larger clone turns up one base away.

Including the terminal cysteine and phenylalanine, the CDR3 comprises 19 residues. The entry retains the CDR3 DNA only, 57 bases that are in frame from base 1. Based on the germline V gene (reference sequence), the CDR1 and CDR2 sequences are SEHNR and FQNEAQ. The V end gives up 4 bases and the J end 6 bases, leaving 24 bases in the junction not matched to a gene. Interpreted using the paper, the time point label stands for: week 23, last vaccination. Every vaccine dose consisted of 300 ug of a 20-mer mutant IDH1 peptide in Montanide, administered subcutaneously together with topical imiquimod. All donors had newly diagnosed IDH1-mutant astrocytomas of WHO grade 3 or 4 that showed loss of nuclear ATRX. The samples were drawn from NOA16, a multicentre, single-arm, open-label phase I trial in Germany that tested a mutant IDH1 peptide vaccine in humans for the first time. Genomic DNA for TCRB sequencing was isolated from EDTA blood with the DNeasy Blood and Tissue Kit.

The sample was PBMCs, taken from a glioma patient whose treatment included an IDH1 peptide vaccine. The chain is made from TRBV7-9 and TRBJ2-7; 7 bases in the junction line up with TRBD2. This sequence was found in a woman aged 45-59 years with glioma. The CDR3 reads as follows: CASSSQPWYSAAGAGEQYF. The DNA sequence is TGTGCCAGCAGCTCCCAACCTTGGTACTCTGCTGCGGGAGCGGGCGAGCAGTACTTC.